This record concerns one T cell receptor (beta chain) sequence. This sample was taken from a study of technical replicates of blood from several donors. CDR3 length: 12 residues. The germline V gene encodes CDR1 MDHEN and CDR2 SYDVKM. V was clipped by 8 bases and J by 6 bases, with 10 bases between them. TCRdb's table, derived via immunoSEQ multiplex PCR, lists solely in-frame clones and lacks some. In the table there are 65,000 to 85,000 clones, around 96% of which are singletons. The source is a human donor in good health. This chain connects TRBV28 to TRBJ2-2; TRBD2 is a possible D gene (5 bases). The sequencing sample was made of T cells isolated from PBMCs. CDR3 sequence (DNA): TGTGCCAGCGGGGTGGGAGCCGGGGAGCTGTTTTTT. Encoded protein: CASGVGAGELFF.